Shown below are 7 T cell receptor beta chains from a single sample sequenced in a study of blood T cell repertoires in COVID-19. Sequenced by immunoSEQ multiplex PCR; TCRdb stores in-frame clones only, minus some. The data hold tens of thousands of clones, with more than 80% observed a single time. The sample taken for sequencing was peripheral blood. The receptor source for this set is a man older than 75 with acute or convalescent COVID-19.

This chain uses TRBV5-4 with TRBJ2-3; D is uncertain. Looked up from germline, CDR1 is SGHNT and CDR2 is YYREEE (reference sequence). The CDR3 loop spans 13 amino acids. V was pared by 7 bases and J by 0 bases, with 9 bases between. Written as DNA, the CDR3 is TGTGCCAGCGGCGACTGGAGCACAGATACGCAGTATTTT. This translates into CASGDWSTDTQYF.

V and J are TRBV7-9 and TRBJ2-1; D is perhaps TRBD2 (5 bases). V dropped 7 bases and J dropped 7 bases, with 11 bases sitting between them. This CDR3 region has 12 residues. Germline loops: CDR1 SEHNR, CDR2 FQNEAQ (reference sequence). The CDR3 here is CASTLSGNEQFF. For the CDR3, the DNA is TGTGCCAGCACCCTCTCGGGGAATGAGCAGTTCTTC.

The DNA of the CDR3 is TGCAGTGCTGGTGACAGCTACGAGCAGTACTTC. This codes for CSAGDSYEQYF. The chain uses TRBV20-1 and TRBJ2-7, with a tentative D call TRBD1 (5 bases). CDR1 is DFQATT, CDR2 SNEGSKA, per germline (reference sequence). The CDR3 covers 11 residues. Trimming left V 5 bases short and J 3 bases short, with 8 bases between.

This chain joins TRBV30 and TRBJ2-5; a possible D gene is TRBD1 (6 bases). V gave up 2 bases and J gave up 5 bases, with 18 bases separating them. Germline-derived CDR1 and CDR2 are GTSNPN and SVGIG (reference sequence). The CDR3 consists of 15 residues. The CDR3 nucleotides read TGTGCCTGGAGTTCAAAGACCACAGGGATGGAGACCCAGTACTTC. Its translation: CAWSSKTTGMETQYF.

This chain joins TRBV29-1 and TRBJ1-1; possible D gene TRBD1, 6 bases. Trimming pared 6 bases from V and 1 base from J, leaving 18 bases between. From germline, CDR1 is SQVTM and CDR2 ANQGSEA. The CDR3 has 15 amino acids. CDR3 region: CSVPDRSNGNTEAFF. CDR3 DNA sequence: TGCAGCGTCCCCGACAGGTCTAATGGGAACACTGAAGCTTTCTTT.

The CDR3 reads CASKRRAKNIQYF. The CDR3 DNA sequence: TGTGCCAGCAAACGGAGAGCCAAAAACATTCAGTACTTC. This chain links TRBV21-1 with TRBJ2-4; the table assigns TRBD2, which was not confirmed against the DNA. TRBV21-1 is described as a pseudogene. This CDR3 is 13 amino acids long.

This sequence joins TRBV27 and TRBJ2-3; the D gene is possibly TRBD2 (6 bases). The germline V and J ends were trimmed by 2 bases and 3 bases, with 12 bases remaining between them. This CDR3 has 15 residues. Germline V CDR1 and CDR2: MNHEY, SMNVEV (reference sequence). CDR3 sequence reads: CASSLDGGTTDTQYF. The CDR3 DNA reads TGTGCCAGCAGTTTAGATGGAGGGACTACAGATACGCAGTATTTT.